Listed here are 21 T cell receptor beta chains from one sample, sequenced in a study of low-dose radiotherapy and immunotherapy resistance in tumors. Gene-specific TRAV and TRBV primers were used for first-strand cDNA, covering alpha and beta chains. With a constant-region primer and a V-primer adapter, TCRs were subjected to 20 PCR cycles of amplification. TCRdb ran MiXCR on the reads and lists one entry per CDR3 protein. The data contain just over 14,000 distinct CDR3 sequences, roughly 48% of them singletons. The receptors shown here come from a human donor with advanced metastatic prostate, ovarian, gallbladder or colorectal cancer (not recorded which). This table probably holds off-target reads from a library built for another chain.

With regard to this clonotype: A junction end diverges from the germline sequence, so it may reflect a read error. This chain links TRBV3-1 with TRBJ2-7; D tentatively reads TRBD1 or TRBD2 (5 bases each). CDR3 size: 13 residues. Germline-derived CDR1 and CDR2 are LGHDT and YNNKEL (reference sequence). CDR3 in amino acids: CASSQDLGPGRTF. The CDR3 DNA sequence: TGTGCCAGCAGCCAAGATCTTGGCCCAGGGAGAACTTTC.

The chain has TRBV7-2 and TRBJ1-2; D ambiguous. CDR3 size: 13 residues. The germline V gene has CDR1 SGHTA and CDR2 FQGNSA. Trimming removed 3 bases at V and 3 bases at J, with 8 bases between. The CDR3 DNA reads as TGTGCCAGCAGCTTTGACGGATACTATGGCTACACCTTC. It encodes CASSFDGYYGYTF.

This chain links TRBV11-2 with TRBJ2-7; the D gene could be TRBD1 or TRBD2 (5 bases each). The V gene lost 5 bases and the J gene lost 6 bases, with 14 bases spanning the gap. Per germline, CDR1 SGHAT and CDR2 FQNNGV. The CDR3 spans 13 residues. The CDR3 spells CASSPQVGGEQYF. Written as DNA, the CDR3 is TGTGCCAGCAGCCCCCAGGTTGGGGGCGAGCAGTACTTC.

The V gene is TRBV5-5, the J gene TRBJ2-2, with 10 bases identical to TRBD1. Trimming at V came to 3 bases and at J to 0 bases, leaving 2 bases not matched to a gene. From germline, CDR1 is SGHKS and CDR2 YYEKEE (reference sequence). CDR3 length: 16 residues. CDR3 sequence reads: CASSWGTGANTGELFF. The CDR3, as DNA: TGTGCCAGCAGCTGGGGGACAGGGGCGAACACCGGGGAGCTGTTTTTT.

The chain employs TRBV23-1 and TRBJ2-7, with D maybe TRBD1 (5 bases). TRBV23-1 is filed as an ORF, its function uncertain. The CDR3 has 13 amino acids. V was clipped by 7 bases and J by 2 bases, with 12 bases between them. CDR3 DNA sequence: TGCGCCAGCACAGGGCAGGGCGCCTACGAGCAGTACTTC. Amino acids: CASTGQGAYEQYF.

The rearrangement links TRBV2 to TRBJ1-5; 7 bases map to TRBD1. V shed 8 bases, J shed 2 bases, and the junction held 6 bases outside the gene matches. Germline CDR1 is SNHLY and CDR2 is FYNNEI. This CDR3 spans 14 amino acids. This chain's CDR3 is CASSTGVGNQPQHF. CDR3 DNA sequence: TGTGCCAGCTCCACAGGGGTAGGCAATCAGCCCCAGCATTTT.

This clonotype came up a few times. The rearrangement links TRBV29-1 to TRBJ1-2; 11 bases line up with TRBD1. The length of the CDR3 is 14 residues. The junction had 8 bases not matched to a gene; V was cut back by 3 bases and J by 8 bases. CDR1 SQVTM and CDR2 ANQGSEA come from the germline V gene. As DNA, the CDR3 is TGCAGCGTTGATCCCAAGGACAGGGGGCAAGGCTACACCTTC. Protein: CSVDPKDRGQGYTF.

The chain carries TRBV9 and TRBJ1-1, with D possibly TRBD1 on 6 matching bases. The V end was cut by 3 bases, the J end by 1 base, with 10 bases between. In germline, CDR1 is SGDLS, CDR2 YYNGEE. This CDR3 is 14 amino acids long. CDR3 residues: CASSAGTQNTEAFF. Written as DNA, the CDR3 is TGTGCCAGCAGCGCCGGGACACAGAACACTGAAGCTTTCTTT.

The chain employs TRBV6-1 and TRBJ2-2, with unresolved D. This CDR3 region has 14 residues. Trimming pared 7 bases from V and 2 bases from J, leaving 11 bases between. Germline V gene sequence: CDR1 MNHNS, CDR2 SASEGT. The chain's CDR3 is CASTPEVNTGELFF. For the CDR3, the DNA is TGTGCCAGCACCCCCGAGGTTAACACCGGGGAGCTGTTTTTT.

The chain combines TRBV5-1 with TRBJ2-5, with a possible D match to TRBD2 (5 bases). The ends were cut back, 0 bases at V and 4 bases at J, with 10 bases in the middle. This CDR3 is built from 14 residues. Per the germline V gene, CDR1 is SGHRS and CDR2 is YFSETQ. CDR3 coding DNA: TGCGCCAGCAGCTTGGGGGAAGGAGGAGAGACCCAGTACTTC. This translates into CASSLGEGGETQYF.

This clonotype was recorded once. V gene TRBV2 combines with J gene TRBJ2-1, with D possibly being TRBD1 or TRBD2 (6 bases each). Germline assignment: CDR1 SNHLY and CDR2 FYNNEI. There are 16 residues in the CDR3. V lost 5 bases to trimming and J lost 0 bases, with 14 bases between them. CDR3 region: CASSRIGGYSYNEQFF. In nucleotides, the CDR3 is TGTGCCAGCAGTCGGATCGGGGGCTACTCCTACAATGAGCAGTTCTTC.

The chain employs TRBV5-6 and TRBJ2-7, with D perhaps being TRBD1 or TRBD2 (5 bases each). The CDR3 contains 13 residues. V lost 4 bases to trimming and J lost 6 bases, with 14 bases between them. CDR1 is SGHDT and CDR2 is YYEEEE in the germline V gene. CDR3 sequence (DNA): TGTGCCAGCAGCATTATTGGGGGTGGCGAGCAGTACTTC. Its protein product is CASSIIGGGEQYF.

The V and J genes are TRBV6-8 and TRBJ2-5; a weak D match, TRBD2 (7 bases). Germline assignment: CDR1 MNHGY and CDR2 SAAAGT. V shed 6 bases and J shed 7 bases, with 18 bases lying between them. The CDR3 is made up of 14 amino acids. CDR3 in DNA: TGTGCCAGCAGCACTACAGGGAGGGTGCGGACCCAGTACTTC. Translation: CASSTTGRVRTQYF.

The chain employs TRBV7-6 and TRBJ2-1; 10 nucleotides align to TRBD2. The CDR3 consists of 15 residues. Germline loops: CDR1 SGHVS, CDR2 FNYEAQ. V gave up 5 bases and J gave up 7 bases; unmatched junction bases: 8. The CDR3 region is CASSASGRAENEQFF. The DNA for the CDR3 is TGTGCCAGCAGCGCCAGCGGGAGGGCCGAGAATGAGCAGTTCTTC.

A remark on this clonotype: An end of the junction differs from the germline gene, which may be a read error. CDR3 in DNA: TGCGCCAGCAGTGATCAAACGGGGCGGAGAAAGAGAGATGGCTACACCTTC. This translates into CASSDQTGRRKRDGYTF. V usage is TRBV6-1 and J usage is TRBJ1-2, with D perhaps TRBD1 (5 bases). Germline CDR1 MNHNS, CDR2 SASEGT. The CDR3 has 17 amino acids.

This clonotype was seen more than once but under ten times. The chain is built from TRBV20-1 and TRBJ1-1, with 8 bases aligning to TRBD1. Looked up from germline, CDR1 is DFQATT and CDR2 is SNEGSKA (reference sequence). The CDR3 is made up of 14 amino acids. Trimming at V came to 0 bases and at J to 8 bases, leaving 8 bases not matched to a gene. The DNA for the CDR3 is TGCAGTGCTAGAGATCTCTATAGGACAGGGGAAGCTTTCTTT. Translated: CSARDLYRTGEAFF.

The genes are TRBV12-5 and TRBJ2-5, with unresolved D. The CDR3 is 12 amino acids. Looked up from germline, CDR1 is LGHNT and CDR2 is FRNRAP. V shed 3 bases and J shed 5 bases, with 7 bases lying between them. Here the CDR3 DNA reads TGTGCTAGTGGTTTAGACGGCGAGACCCAGTACTTC. Translation gives CASGLDGETQYF.

The chain combines TRBV28 with TRBJ1-1, with D hard to call. CDR1 is MDHEN, CDR2 SYDVKM, per germline. The CDR3 loop spans 12 amino acids. The germline V and J ends were trimmed by 6 bases and 5 bases, with 10 bases remaining between them. The CDR3 spells CASSPRGTEAFF. The CDR3 coding sequence is TGTGCCAGCAGCCCGCGGGGAACTGAAGCTTTCTTT.

The rearrangement uses TRBV5-4 and TRBJ2-2; D remains ambiguous. CDR3 length: 14 residues. Germline V gene sequence: CDR1 SGHNT, CDR2 YYREEE (reference sequence). V was clipped by 2 bases and J by 3 bases, with 8 bases between them. The CDR3 region is CASSLPRYTGELFF. The CDR3 region has the DNA TGTGCCAGCAGCTTACCGCGATACACCGGGGAGCTGTTTTTT.

V is TRBV5-5 and J is TRBJ1-1; D is unclear. The CDR3 consists of 15 residues. Germline-derived CDR1 and CDR2 are SGHKS and YYEKEE (reference sequence). Trimming took 0 bases from V and 2 from J, leaving 11 bases between them. The DNA of the CDR3 is TGTGCCAGCAGCTTGGCGTGGGGAGTCAACACTGAAGCTTTCTTT. This encodes CASSLAWGVNTEAFF.

In this sample, this clonotype turned up a few times. The gene calls are TRBV28 and TRBJ1-5; 7 bases agree with TRBD1. J was trimmed by 6 bases and V by 7 bases; bases with no gene match: 9. Germline loops: CDR1 MDHEN, CDR2 SYDVKM. The CDR3 sequence is 14 residues long. In DNA, the CDR3 is TGTGCCAGCACCATTCTCAGGGGGGGTCAGCCCCAGCATTTT. This sequence encodes CASTILRGGQPQHF.